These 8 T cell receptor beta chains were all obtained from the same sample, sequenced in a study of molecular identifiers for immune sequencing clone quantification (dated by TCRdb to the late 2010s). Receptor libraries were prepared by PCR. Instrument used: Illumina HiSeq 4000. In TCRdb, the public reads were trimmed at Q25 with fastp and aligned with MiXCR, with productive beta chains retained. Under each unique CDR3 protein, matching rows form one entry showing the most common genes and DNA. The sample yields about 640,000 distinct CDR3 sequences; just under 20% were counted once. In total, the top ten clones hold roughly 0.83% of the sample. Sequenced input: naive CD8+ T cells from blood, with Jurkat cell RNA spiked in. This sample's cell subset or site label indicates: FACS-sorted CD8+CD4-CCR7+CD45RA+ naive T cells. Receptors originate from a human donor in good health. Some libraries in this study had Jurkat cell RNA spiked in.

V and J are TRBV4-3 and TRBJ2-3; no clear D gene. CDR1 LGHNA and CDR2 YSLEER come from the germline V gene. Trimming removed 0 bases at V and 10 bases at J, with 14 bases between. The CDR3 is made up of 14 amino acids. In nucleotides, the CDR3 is TGCGCCAGCAGCCAAGATCTTGTAGCCGATGCGCAGTATTTT. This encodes CASSQDLVADAQYF.

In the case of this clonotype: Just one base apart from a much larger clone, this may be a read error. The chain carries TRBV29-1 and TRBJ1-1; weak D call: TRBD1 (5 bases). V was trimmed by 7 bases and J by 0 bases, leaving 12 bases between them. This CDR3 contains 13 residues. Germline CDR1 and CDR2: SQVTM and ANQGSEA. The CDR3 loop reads CSAVGVVNTEAFF. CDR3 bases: TGCAGCGCTGTGGGGGTTGTGAACACTGAAGCTTTCTTT.

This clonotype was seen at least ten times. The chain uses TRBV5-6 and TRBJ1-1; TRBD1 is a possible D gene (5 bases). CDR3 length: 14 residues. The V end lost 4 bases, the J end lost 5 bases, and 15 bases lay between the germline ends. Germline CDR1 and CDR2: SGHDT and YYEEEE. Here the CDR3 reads CASSIQGGGTEAFF. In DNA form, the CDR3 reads TGTGCCAGCAGCATCCAGGGAGGAGGGACTGAAGCTTTCTTT.

The CDR3 DNA sequence: TGCGCCAGCAGCTGGGACCCTTTGAGCACTGAAGCTTTCTTT. It is translated as CASSWDPLSTEAFF. The rearrangement links TRBV5-1 to TRBJ1-1, with D perhaps matching TRBD1 (5 bases). Trimming removed 3 bases from V and 4 bases from J, with 13 bases in between. The CDR3 loop spans 14 amino acids. Germline CDR1 is SGHRS and CDR2 is YFSETQ. The full variable domain, with the rest looked up from reference TRBV5-1 and TRBJ1-1, is KAGVTQTPRYLIKTRGQQVTLSCSPISGHRSVSWYQQTPGQGLQFLFEYFSETQRNKGNFPGRFSGRQFSNSRSEMNVSTLELGDSALYLCASSWDPLSTEAFFGQGTRLTVV.

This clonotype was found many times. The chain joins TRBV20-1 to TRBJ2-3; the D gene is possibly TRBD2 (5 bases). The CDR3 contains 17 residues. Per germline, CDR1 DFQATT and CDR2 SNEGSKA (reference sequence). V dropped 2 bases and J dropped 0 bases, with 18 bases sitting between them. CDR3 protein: CSARRRGGLVSTDTQYF. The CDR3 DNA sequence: TGCAGTGCTAGACGAAGAGGTGGACTGGTTAGCACAGATACGCAGTATTTT.

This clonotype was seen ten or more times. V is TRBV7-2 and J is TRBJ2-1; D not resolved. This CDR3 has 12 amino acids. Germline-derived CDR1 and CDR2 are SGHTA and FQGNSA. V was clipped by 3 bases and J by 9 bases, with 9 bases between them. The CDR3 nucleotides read TGTGCCAGCAGCTTTAGTAAGGTTGAGCAGTTCTTC. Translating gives CASSFSKVEQFF.

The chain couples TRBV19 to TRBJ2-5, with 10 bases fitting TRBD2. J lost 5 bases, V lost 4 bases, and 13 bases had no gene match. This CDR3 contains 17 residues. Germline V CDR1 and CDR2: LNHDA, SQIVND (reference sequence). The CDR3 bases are TGTGCCAGTAGTACCCGACCAGCGGGAGGGCCTGGGGAGACCCAGTACTTC. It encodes CASSTRPAGGPGETQYF.

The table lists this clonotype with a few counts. The CDR3 here is CAWSINTGELFF. The CDR3, as DNA: TGTGCCTGGAGTATCAACACCGGGGAGCTGTTTTTT. This chain joins TRBV30 and TRBJ2-2; no definite D call. Germline V gene data show CDR1 as GTSNPN and CDR2 as SVGIG (reference sequence). This CDR3 is 12 amino acids long. V was pared by 2 bases and J by 2 bases, with 3 bases between. Variable domain in full (rest from reference TRBV30 and TRBJ2-2): SQTIHQWPATLVQPVGSPLSLECTVEGTSNPNLYWYRQAAGRGLQLLFYSVGIGQISSEVPQNLSASRPQDRQFILSSKKLLLSDSGFYLCAWSINTGELFFGEGSRLTVL.